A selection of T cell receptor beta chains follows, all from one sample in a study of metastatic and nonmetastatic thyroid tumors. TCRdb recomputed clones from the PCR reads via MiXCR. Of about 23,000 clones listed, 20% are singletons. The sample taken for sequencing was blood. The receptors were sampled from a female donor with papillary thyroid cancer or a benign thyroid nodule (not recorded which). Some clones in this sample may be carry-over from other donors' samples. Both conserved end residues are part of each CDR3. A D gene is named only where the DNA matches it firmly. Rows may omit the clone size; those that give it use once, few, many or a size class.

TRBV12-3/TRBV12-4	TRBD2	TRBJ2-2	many	CASSLLTSEHTGELFF	TGTGCCAGCAGTTTATTGACTAGCGAACACACCGGGGAGCTGTTTTTT
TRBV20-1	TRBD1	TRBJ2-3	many	CSASGQDTDTQYF	TGCAGTGCTAGCGGACAGGACACAGATACGCAGTATTTT
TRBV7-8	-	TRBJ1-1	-	CASNLDNRGNTEAFF	TGTGCCAGCAACTTAGATAACCGGGGGAACACTGAAGCTTTCTTT
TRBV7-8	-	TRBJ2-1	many	CASSLAPPRGNEQFF	TGTGCCAGCAGCTTAGCTCCGCCCCGCGGCAATGAGCAGTTCTTC
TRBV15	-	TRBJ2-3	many	CATSRAGRGDTQYF	TGTGCCACCAGCAGAGCGGGAAGGGGGGATACGCAGTATTTT
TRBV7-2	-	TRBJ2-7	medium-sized	CASSLTSYEQYF	TGTGCCAGCAGCTTAACCAGCTACGAGCAGTACTTC
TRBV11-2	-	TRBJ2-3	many	CASSLQAGSGTDTQYF	TGTGCCAGCAGCTTACAGGCGGGATCGGGCACAGATACGCAGTATTTT
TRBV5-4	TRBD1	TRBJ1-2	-	CASSFRGQSPNGYTF	TGTGCCAGCAGCTTCAGGGGGCAAAGTCCTAATGGCTACACCTTC
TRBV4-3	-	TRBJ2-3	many	CASSQDLFRVRGDTQYF	TGCGCCAGCAGCCAAGATTTATTTCGGGTCCGGGGAGATACGCAGTATTTT
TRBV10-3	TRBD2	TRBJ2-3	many	CAISEGSGKGTDTQYF	TGTGCCATCAGTGAGGGTAGCGGGAAAGGAACAGATACGCAGTATTTT
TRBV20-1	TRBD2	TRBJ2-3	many	CSARAGLAGEADTQYF	TGCAGTGCTAGAGCTGGACTAGCGGGAGAGGCAGATACGCAGTATTTT
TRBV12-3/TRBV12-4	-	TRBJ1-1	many	CASSNPYVMNTEAFF	TGTGCCAGCAGTAACCCGTACGTCATGAACACTGAAGCTTTCTTT
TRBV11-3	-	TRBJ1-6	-	CASSASPGLSPLHF	TGTGCCAGCAGCGCCTCGCCAGGGCTTTCACCCCTCCACTTT
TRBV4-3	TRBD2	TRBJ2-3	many	CASSQALASGRAATDTQYF	TGCGCCAGCAGCCAAGCTCTGGCTAGCGGGAGGGCCGCCACAGATACGCAGTATTTT
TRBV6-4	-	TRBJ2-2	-	CASRHSNTGELFF	TGTGCCAGCAGACACTCGAACACCGGGGAGCTGTTTTTT
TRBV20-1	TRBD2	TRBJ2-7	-	CSARVPLAGSSYEQYF	TGCAGTGCTAGAGTCCCGCTAGCGGGCAGCTCCTACGAGCAGTACTTC
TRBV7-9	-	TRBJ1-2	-	CVSISSVANYGYTF	TGTGTCAGCATCTCAAGCGTGGCTAACTATGGCTACACCTTC
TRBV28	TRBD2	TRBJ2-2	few	CASRSTSGLTVDLFF	TGTGCCAGCAGGTCGACTAGCGGACTAACCGTGGATCTGTTTTTT